This TCR beta chain was sequenced in a study of cytomegalovirus exposure and HLA in healthy donors. General study results and limits: It was 150 to 200 TCR beta chains that were listed as cytomegalovirus-associated.

The CDR3 runs 13 residues. Germline CDR1 reads GTSNPN; CDR2 reads SVGIG (reference sequence). Losses at the gene ends were 5 bases for V and 1 base for J; bases not matched to a gene: 2. Primers included in the PCR were 60 Vbeta and 13 Jbeta primers. Authors' methods: The count from a later analysis was roughly 80 million unique TCR beta chains, 9.5 million to 11 million of them shared. Sequenced by immunoSEQ multiplex PCR; TCRdb stores in-frame clones only, minus some. V and J calls and clone size are those listed in that table; D and trimming were worked out from the DNA. Counted here are about 54,000 clones, approximately 78% occurring once; the ten biggest clones make up over 1.1%. A remark on this clone: Its target is unknown.

The source material was PBMCs. The chain uses TRBV30 and TRBJ2-3; 8 bases line up with TRBD2. This TCR was recovered from a female donor in good health and CMV-seronegative. The CDR3 here is CAWDSGGTDTQYF. The CDR3 DNA reads TGTGCCTGGGATAGCGGGGGCACAGATACGCAGTATTTT.